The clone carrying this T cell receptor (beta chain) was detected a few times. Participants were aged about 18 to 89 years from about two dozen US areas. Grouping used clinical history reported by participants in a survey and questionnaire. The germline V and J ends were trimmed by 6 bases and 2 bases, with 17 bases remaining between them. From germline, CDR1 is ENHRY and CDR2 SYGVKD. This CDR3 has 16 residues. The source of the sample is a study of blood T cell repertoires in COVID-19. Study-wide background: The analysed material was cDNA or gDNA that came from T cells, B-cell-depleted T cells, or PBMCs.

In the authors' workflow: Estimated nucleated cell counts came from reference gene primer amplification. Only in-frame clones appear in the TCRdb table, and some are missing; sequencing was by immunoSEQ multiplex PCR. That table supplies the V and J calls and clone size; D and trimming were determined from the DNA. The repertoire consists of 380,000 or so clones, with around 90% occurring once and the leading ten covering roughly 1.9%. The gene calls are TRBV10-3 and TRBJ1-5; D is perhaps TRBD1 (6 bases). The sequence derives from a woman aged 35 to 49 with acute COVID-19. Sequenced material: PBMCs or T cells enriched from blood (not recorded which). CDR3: CAIREAGAGGNQPQHF. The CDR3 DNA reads TGTGCCATCAGAGAAGCCGGGGCAGGGGGCAATCAGCCCCAGCATTTT.